Below are 27 T cell receptor beta chains sequenced from a single sample in a study of control samples from healthy donors and cancer patients. Measured with immunoSEQ multiplex PCR; TCRdb has only the in-frame clones, and not every one. Of 85,000 to 100,000 clones in the sample, roughly 82% were seen once. Input material: blood. The receptors derive from a man between 60 and 70 years old in good health.

This chain uses TRBV7-8 with TRBJ1-3; 7 bases map to TRBD1. The CDR3 has 16 amino acids. The germline V gene has CDR1 SGHVS and CDR2 FQNEAQ. Trimming removed 5 bases from V and 0 bases from J; junction bases left unmatched: 7. DNA of the CDR3: TGTGCCAGCAGCCGTAGGACAGGATCCTCTGGAAACACCATATATTTT. It translates to CASSRRTGSSGNTIYF.

This sequence joins TRBV19 and TRBJ2-1; no reliable D call. Germline V gene sequence: CDR1 LNHDA, CDR2 SQIVND (reference sequence). V was shortened by 1 base and J by 9 bases, with 10 bases between the two germline ends. The CDR3 totals 13 residues. Here the CDR3 DNA reads TGTGCCAGTAGTATAGGCCCACCGGGTGAGCAGTTCTTC. As protein: CASSIGPPGEQFF.

The chain has TRBV5-4 and TRBJ1-3; D gene unclear. Trimming removed 4 bases at V and 3 bases at J, with 14 bases between. CDR3 length equals 15 residues. The germline V gene has CDR1 SGHNT and CDR2 YYREEE (reference sequence). The CDR3, as DNA: TGTGCCAGCAGCGTGGGGTGGACGGGTGGAAACACCATATATTTT. Its translation is CASSVGWTGGNTIYF. Combining the CDR3 with reference TRBV5-4 and TRBJ1-3 gives the whole variable domain ETGVTQSPTHLIKTRGQQVTLRCSSQSGHNTVSWYQQALGQGPQFIFQYYREEENGRGNFPPRFSGLQFPNYSSELNVNALELDDSALYLCASSVGWTGGNTIYFGEGSWLTVV.

The chain combines TRBV7-8 with TRBJ1-5, with 9 bases fitting TRBD1. After removal of 4 bases from V and 3 bases from J, the junction contained 19 bases not matched to a gene. This CDR3 contains 20 residues. Germline CDR1 SGHVS, CDR2 FQNEAQ. CDR3 loop: CASSSRVTGGRLGANQPQHF. CDR3 DNA: TGTGCCAGCAGCTCAAGGGTTACAGGGGGCAGATTAGGGGCCAATCAGCCCCAGCATTTT. The variable domain in full, completed from reference TRBV7-8 and TRBJ1-5, reads GAGVSQSPRYKVAKRGQDVALRCDPISGHVSLFWYQQALGQGPEFLTYFQNEAQLDKSGLPSDRFFAERPEGSVSTLKIQRTQQEDSAVYLCASSSRVTGGRLGANQPQHFGDGTRLSIL.

This clone was picked up a small number of times. This chain joins TRBV19 and TRBJ1-4; TRBD1 might be the D (6 bases). Germline V gene data show CDR1 as LNHDA and CDR2 as SQIVND (reference sequence). The CDR3 runs to 15 residues. V was trimmed by 5 bases and J by 1 base, leaving 11 bases between them. Here the CDR3 reads CASSPWTVTNEKLFF. Here the CDR3 DNA reads TGTGCCAGTAGTCCGTGGACAGTAACTAATGAAAAACTGTTTTTT. Complete variable domain (other parts from reference TRBV19 and TRBJ1-4): DGGITQSPKYLFRKEGQNVTLSCEQNLNHDAMYWYRQDPGQGLRLIYYSQIVNDFQKGDIAEGYSVSREKKESFPLTVTSAQKNPTAFYLCASSPWTVTNEKLFFGSGTQLSVL.

This clone was seen just once. This chain links TRBV30 with TRBJ1-2, with no clear D. Trimming left V 4 bases short and J 7 bases short, with 7 bases between. The CDR3 covers 10 residues. Germline values: CDR1 GTSNPN, CDR2 SVGIG (reference sequence). CDR3 coding DNA: TGTGCCTGGAATGGGGTTGGCTACACCTTC. Translated, it gives CAWNGVGYTF. The full variable domain, rest sourced from reference TRBV30 and TRBJ1-2, is SQTIHQWPATLVQPVGSPLSLECTVEGTSNPNLYWYRQAAGRGLQLLFYSVGIGQISSEVPQNLSASRPQDRQFILSSKKLLLSDSGFYLCAWNGVGYTFGSGTRLTVV.

The gene calls are TRBV5-1 and TRBJ2-1; the match to TRBD2 covers 9 bases. J was trimmed by 3 bases and V by 4 bases; bases with no gene match: 5. Per germline, CDR1 SGHRS and CDR2 YFSETQ. This CDR3 comprises 15 residues. As DNA, the CDR3 is TGCGCCAGCAGCACGGGACTAGCCCTCTACAATGAGCAGTTCTTC. As protein: CASSTGLALYNEQFF.

The chain has TRBV11-2 and TRBJ2-2, with D possibly matching TRBD1 (5 bases). The germline V and J ends were trimmed by 3 bases and 0 bases, with 11 bases remaining between them. Germline CDR1 reads SGHAT; CDR2 reads FQNNGV. CDR3 length equals 16 residues. The CDR3 reads CASSFYRLPNTGELFF. The CDR3 coding sequence is TGTGCCAGCAGCTTTTACAGGCTACCGAACACCGGGGAGCTGTTTTTT.

The CDR3 DNA is TGTGCCAGCAGCCAAGCGGGAGGACGGAATGAGCAGTTCTTC. Its protein product is CASSQAGGRNEQFF. The V and J genes are TRBV3-1 (or the pseudogene TRBV3-2) and TRBJ2-1; 7 nucleotides match TRBD2. CDR1 and CDR2 from the germline V gene are LGHDT and YNNKEL (reference sequence). V gave up 1 base and J gave up 7 bases; unmatched junction bases: 4. This CDR3 has 14 residues.

This chain connects TRBV28 to TRBJ2-5, with D possibly being TRBD1 (6 bases). Germline V gene lookup returns CDR1 MDHEN and CDR2 SYDVKM. This CDR3 region has 19 residues. The V and J ends lost 4 bases and 2 bases respectively, with 26 bases between them. This CDR3 is CASSSIPPTGKKLQETQYF. The CDR3 bases are TGTGCCAGCAGTTCTATCCCGCCTACAGGGAAAAAGCTACAAGAGACCCAGTACTTC.

The chain is built from TRBV10-3 and TRBJ1-6; tentative D call: TRBD1 (5 bases). Trimming shortened V by 4 bases and J by 0 bases, and 22 bases separated the two germline ends. The germline V gene encodes CDR1 ENHRY and CDR2 SYGVKD. The CDR3 is made up of 20 amino acids. CDR3 protein: CAISVNFEGGASSYNSPLHF. The CDR3 nucleotides are TGTGCCATCAGTGTTAACTTCGAAGGAGGGGCTAGCTCCTATAATTCACCCCTCCACTTT.

The chain is built from TRBV23-1 and TRBJ2-7; D gene ambiguous. TRBV23-1 qualifies as an ORF whose function is uncertain. The V end was cut by 3 bases, the J end by 4 bases, with 19 bases between. This CDR3 spans 16 amino acids. CDR3 protein: CASSHRPLPLFYEQYF. The DNA of the CDR3 is TGCGCCAGCAGTCACCGGCCCCTGCCCCTATTTTACGAGCAGTACTTC.

The chain recombines TRBV4-1 with TRBJ2-5; D perhaps matches TRBD1 (5 bases). Germline V gene data show CDR1 as MGHRA and CDR2 as YSYEKL. The CDR3 is 16 residues long. The germline V and J ends were trimmed by 1 base and 2 bases, with 14 bases remaining between them. The CDR3 spells CASSQGWTLGQETQYF. CDR3 nucleotides: TGCGCCAGCAGCCAAGGTTGGACACTCGGACAAGAGACCCAGTACTTC.

The chain is built from TRBV5-4 and TRBJ2-5, with a weak D call TRBD2 (6 bases). The V and J ends lost 1 base and 3 bases respectively, with 13 bases between them. CDR3 length: 15 residues. From germline, CDR1 is SGHNT and CDR2 YYREEE (reference sequence). CDR3 DNA: TGTGCCAGCAGCTTGCCCGCAGGAGGGAAAGAGACCCAGTACTTC. Its protein product is CASSLPAGGKETQYF.

The chain is built from TRBV7-3 and TRBJ1-1; D not resolved. The CDR3 is 17 residues long. V lost 2 bases to trimming and J lost 1 base, with 17 bases between them. Germline V gives CDR1 SGHTA, CDR2 FQGTGA. The CDR3 DNA reads as TGTGCCAGCAGCTTATATGGCCCACACACTGGGAACACTGAAGCTTTCTTT. Its protein product is CASSLYGPHTGNTEAFF.

The chain employs TRBV1 and TRBJ2-1; the listed D gene, TRBD1, was not tested against the DNA. TRBV1 is given as a pseudogene. The CDR3 contains 17 residues. The CDR3 bases are TGCACCAGCAGCCAAGATTTTACAGGGAACTCCTACAATGAGCAGTTCTTC. Protein product: CTSSQDFTGNSYNEQFF.

V is TRBV7-6 and J is TRBJ2-7, with 10 bases fitting TRBD1. The ends lost 5 bases at V and 1 base at J; junction bases unmatched: 5. CDR3 size: 15 residues. CDR1 and CDR2 from the germline V gene are SGHVS and FNYEAQ. CDR3 sequence (DNA): TGTGCCAGCAGCCCCGTGGACAGGGGGTCCTACGAGCAGTACTTC. It is translated as CASSPVDRGSYEQYF.

The chain carries TRBV9 and TRBJ1-2; TRBD1 is a possible D gene (5 bases). The germline V and J ends were trimmed by 3 bases and 2 bases, with 11 bases remaining between them. The CDR3 runs 14 residues. Per the germline V gene, CDR1 is SGDLS and CDR2 is YYNGEE. The CDR3 sequence: CASSATEENYGYTF. CDR3 DNA: TGTGCCAGCAGCGCGACAGAGGAAAACTATGGCTACACCTTC. The full variable domain, completed using reference TRBV9 and TRBJ1-2, is DSGVTQTPKHLITATGQRVTLRCSPRSGDLSVYWYQQSLDQGLQFLIQYYNGEERAKGNILERFSAQQFPDLHSELNLSSLELGDSALYFCASSATEENYGYTFGSGTRLTVV.

V is TRBV7-9 and J is TRBJ1-5; D remains unclear. The CDR3 contains 12 residues. Trimming shortened V by 5 bases and J by 7 bases, and 9 bases separated the two germline ends. From germline, CDR1 is SEHNR and CDR2 FQNEAQ (reference sequence). CDR3 nucleotide sequence: TGTGCCAGCAGCCAGGAAAACCAGCCCCAGCATTTT. Protein product: CASSQENQPQHF. The variable domain in full, with the rest retrieved from reference TRBV7-9 and TRBJ1-5, is DTGVSQNPRHKITKRGQNVTFRCDPISEHNRLYWYRQTLGQGPEFLTYFQNEAQLEKSRLLSDRFSAERPKGSFSTLEIQRTEQGDSAMYLCASSQENQPQHFGDGTRLSIL.

The rearrangement links TRBV11-3 to TRBJ2-3; 7 nucleotides match TRBD2. The CDR3 is 16 amino acids. Germline V gene data show CDR1 as SGHNT and CDR2 as YENEEA. V gave up 5 bases and J gave up 6 bases; unmatched junction bases: 14. The CDR3 DNA sequence: TGTGCCAGCAGCGCGGGAGTAGTTGGGTTCGGGGATACGCAGTATTTT. It yields the protein CASSAGVVGFGDTQYF.

The V and J genes are TRBV7-8 and TRBJ1-4; D unclear. The CDR3 has 17 residues. Germline V lookup: CDR1 SGHVS, CDR2 FQNEAQ. V lost 1 base to trimming and J lost 2 bases, with 14 bases between them. The CDR3 reads CASSLGRARATNEKLFF. In DNA form, the CDR3 reads TGTGCCAGCAGCTTAGGCCGCGCCAGAGCCACTAATGAAAAACTGTTTTTT.

The J gene is TRBJ1-6, the V gene TRBV5-1; D call uncertain. Germline assignment: CDR1 SGHRS and CDR2 YFSETQ. The CDR3 runs 17 residues. V was shortened by 3 bases and J by 0 bases, with 13 bases between the two germline ends. CDR3 amino acids: CASSSALAASYNSPLHF. The CDR3 DNA is TGCGCCAGCAGCTCTGCGCTTGCTGCCTCCTATAATTCACCCCTCCACTTT.

The chain recombines TRBV5-4 with TRBJ2-1; D gene uncertain. Trimming removed 0 bases at V and 7 bases at J, with 11 bases between. Germline CDR1 reads SGHNT; CDR2 reads YYREEE (reference sequence). The CDR3 extends over 14 amino acids. The CDR3 DNA reads TGTGCCAGCAGCTTGGGTTGGGTTGGGAATGAGCAGTTCTTC. This encodes CASSLGWVGNEQFF.

V and J are TRBV7-9 and TRBJ1-1, with D unresolved. The CDR3 extends over 14 amino acids. V shed 2 bases and J shed 1 base, with 8 bases lying between them. Germline CDR1 SEHNR, CDR2 FQNEAQ (reference sequence). The CDR3 nucleotides read TGTGCCAGCAGCTTATCTTCCTCGAACACTGAAGCTTTCTTT. Encoded protein: CASSLSSSNTEAFF.

V is TRBV24-1 and J is TRBJ2-2; 8 bases fit TRBD1. V shed 0 bases, J shed 7 bases, and the junction held 3 bases outside the gene matches. Germline V gene lookup returns CDR1 KGHDR and CDR2 SFDVKD. The CDR3 length is 15 residues. CDR3 coding DNA: TGTGCCACCAGTGATTTGCAGGGGGCGGACGGGGAGCTGTTTTTT. Its protein product is CATSDLQGADGELFF.

J is TRBJ1-2 and V is TRBV19, with 11 bases that match TRBD1. This CDR3 comprises 14 residues. V trimming: 7 bases; J trimming: 4 bases; junction bases outside the gene matches: 5. Germline V gene sequence: CDR1 LNHDA, CDR2 SQIVND (reference sequence). The CDR3 protein is CASISGQGAYGYTF. CDR3 DNA sequence: TGTGCCAGTATATCAGGACAGGGGGCCTATGGCTACACCTTC.

This clone was picked up one time. This chain joins TRBV10-3 and TRBJ1-1; TRBD1 matches 9 bases. From germline, CDR1 is ENHRY and CDR2 SYGVKD. The CDR3 totals 15 residues. After removal of 3 bases from V and 4 bases from J, the junction contained 6 bases not matched to a gene. The CDR3 nucleotides are TGTGCCATCAGTGATCACAGGGGGCCGGTCACTGAAGCTTTCTTT. The encoded protein is CAISDHRGPVTEAFF.